This TCR beta chain stems from a study of identical twins. Overall study results and limits: Modelling approaches yielded underestimates of out-of-frame TCR alpha sharing between monozygotic twins. With beta out-of-frame sequences, excess sharing by twins was weaker. Not following the same donors, the study drew its conclusions from cross-sectional statistical analysis.

TCRdb ran MiXCR on the 5' RACE reads and lists one entry per CDR3 protein. The data show approximately 1.8 million distinct CDR3 sequences, about 30% seen once. Comment on this clonotype: Its antigen is still unknown.

This CDR3 is built from 15 residues. The trim removed 4 bases at V and 5 bases at J, leaving 8 bases unmatched. Per germline, CDR1 SGHRS and CDR2 YFSETQ. Source material: cord blood. This TCR came from a newborn girl in good health. The chain is built from TRBV5-1 and TRBJ2-7; 11 bases line up with TRBD2. CDR3 in DNA: TGCGCCAGCAGCACTACTAGCGGGAGTACCCACGAGCAGTACTTC. Encoded protein: CASSTTSGSTHEQYF. Using reference TRBV5-1 and TRBJ2-7 for the parts outside the CDR3, the full variable domain is KAGVTQTPRYLIKTRGQQVTLSCSPISGHRSVSWYQQTPGQGLQFLFEYFSETQRNKGNFPGRFSGRQFSNSRSEMNVSTLELGDSALYLCASSTTSGSTHEQYFGPGTRLTVT.